A selection of T cell receptor beta chains follows, all from one sample in a study of T cells in Graves' hyperthyroidism and ophthalmopathy. TCRdb redid the calling of the multiplex PCR reads with MiXCR, one entry per CDR3 protein. The sample records hundreds of thousands of distinct CDR3 sequences, around a quarter being singletons. Material for sequencing was blood. These receptors were obtained from a woman in her thirties with Graves' ophthalmopathy. The CDR3 runs from the conserved cysteine through the conserved F or W. For some rows the clone size is stated as once, few or many, or as a class when expanded; others skip it.

clone size: .
V gene: TRBV2
CDR3 protein: CASRPIHLLAEIAKNIQYF

clone size: few
V gene: TRBV11-1
CDR3 protein: CASSLMFGGSSGANVLTF

clone size: many
V gene: TRBV3-1
CDR3 protein: CASSQDDGTNYGYTF

clone size: many
V gene: TRBV15
CDR3 protein: CATSRDLGYYEQYF

clone size: many
V gene: TRBV27
CDR3 protein: CASSLGRYYEQYF

clone size: many
V gene: TRBV7-9
CDR3 protein: CASSLGGSPNTEAFF

clone size: .
V gene: TRBV7-8
CDR3 protein: CASSLFGGPETQYF

clone size: .
V gene: TRBV6-2/TRBV6-3
CDR3 protein: CASSFASGGYYEQYF

clone size: .
V gene: TRBV30
CDR3 protein: CAWSSGLGELFF

clone size: .
V gene: TRBV6-1
CDR3 protein: CASSGTSGAVDTQYF

clone size: many
V gene: TRBV20-1
CDR3 protein: CSAPRPETEAFF

clone size: .
V gene: TRBV6-1
CDR3 protein: CASSAEHANYGYTF

clone size: many
V gene: TRBV19
CDR3 protein: CASNSPGPTPEAFF

clone size: many
V gene: TRBV12-3/TRBV12-4
CDR3 protein: CASTSGTMNTEAFF

clone size: .
V gene: TRBV7-2
CDR3 protein: CASSSPPGGGETQYF